These 11 T cell receptor beta chains were sequenced from one sample in a study of tumor and adjacent non-tumor tissue in lung cancer. A modified ARM-PCR protocol with three rounds of nested PCR amplified TCRbeta. TCRdb re-derived calls from the multiplex PCR reads in MiXCR, one entry per CDR3 protein. The repertoire holds some 100,000 distinct CDR3 sequences, with roughly 75% as singletons. RNA was extracted from bulk tissue without any cell sorting. Sequences were obtained from lung tumor tissue. The receptors were gathered from a woman in her sixties with non-small cell lung cancer.

Comment on this clonotype: The CDR3 carries no conserved terminal phenylalanine or tryptophan, so it likely arises from a read error. The J gene is TRBJ2-7, the V gene TRBV20-1; 8 nucleotides align to TRBD1. With V trimmed by 3 bases and J by 2 bases, 6 bases remained unmatched. The V gene's germline CDR1 is DFQATT and CDR2 SNEGSKA (reference sequence). This CDR3 has 14 amino acids. CDR3 protein: CSASRDRIPYEQYL. The CDR3 DNA reads TGCAGTGCTAGCCGGGACAGGATCCCCTACGAGCAGTACTTG.

This CDR3 is CASRSPAELNTEAFF. For the CDR3, the DNA is TGTGCCAGCCGCTCCCCGGCAGAACTGAACACTGAAGCTTTCTTT. This chain connects TRBV11-1 to TRBJ1-1; D gene ambiguous. CDR1 and CDR2 (germline): SGHAT, FQDESV (reference sequence). The CDR3 has 15 amino acids. V was clipped by 8 bases and J by 0 bases, with 16 bases between them.

This chain connects TRBV29-1 to TRBJ2-7; D gene ambiguous. The CDR3 sequence is 15 residues long. CDR1 SQVTM and CDR2 ANQGSEA come from the germline V gene. V dropped 4 bases and J dropped 0 bases, with 16 bases sitting between them. The CDR3 spells CSVGHRSASSYEQYF. CDR3 bases: TGCAGCGTTGGACATAGGAGCGCCAGCTCCTACGAGCAGTACTTC.

A note on this clonotype: This likely comes from a read error, as the CDR3 has no conserved phenylalanine or tryptophan at its end. The chain carries TRBV20-1 and TRBJ1-5, with 9 bases aligning to TRBD1. Germline CDR1 is DFQATT and CDR2 is SNEGSKA (reference sequence). V trimming: 6 bases; J trimming: 3 bases; junction bases outside the gene matches: 6. This CDR3 comprises 14 residues. CDR3 sequence reads: CSAPDRGNNQPQHL. CDR3 coding DNA: TGCAGTGCCCCGGACAGGGGAAACAATCAGCCCCAGCATCTT.

V and J are TRBV12-3 or TRBV12-4 and TRBJ1-1; D gene ambiguous. The CDR3 length is 14 residues. Trimming removed 2 bases from V and 1 base from J, with 8 bases in between. The chain's CDR3 is CASSLMDKNTEAFF. The CDR3 region has the DNA TGTGCCAGCAGTTTAATGGATAAGAACACTGAAGCTTTCTTT.

A note on this clonotype: The junction departs from germline at one end; a sequencing error may be responsible. V is TRBV6-6 and J is TRBJ2-4; no clear D. This CDR3 is 14 amino acids long. CDR1 is MNHNY, CDR2 SVGAGI, per germline (reference sequence). CDR3 nucleotide sequence: TGTGCCAGGAGCCCAGACTCGACCAAAAATATTCAGTACTTC. It yields the protein CARSPDSTKNIQYF.

This clonotype was counted ten times or more. The chain couples TRBV6-1 to TRBJ2-3; D not resolved. V was shortened by 0 bases and J by 7 bases, with 11 bases between the two germline ends. The CDR3 loop spans 14 amino acids. Germline values: CDR1 MNHNS, CDR2 SASEGT. This CDR3 is CASSEAGGPYTQYF. As DNA, the CDR3 is TGTGCCAGCAGTGAAGCGGGCGGCCCCTATACGCAGTATTTT.

Comment on this clonotype: The junction differs from germline at one of its ends, possibly a read error. The chain is built from TRBV11-2 and TRBJ2-5; D perhaps matches TRBD1 (6 bases). Germline values: CDR1 SGHAT, CDR2 FQNNGV. This CDR3 is built from 16 residues. In DNA, the CDR3 is TGTGCCAGCATCTTAGCCGCGCGTGCAGGGGTACAGACCCAGTACTTC. This codes for CASILAARAGVQTQYF.

As to this clonotype: This clone may be a read error of a much larger clone one base away. The V gene is TRBV7-9, the J gene TRBJ2-1, with D possibly matching TRBD1 (5 bases). CDR3 length: 15 amino acids. Germline values: CDR1 SEHNR, CDR2 FQNEAQ (reference sequence). Trimming removed 1 base from V and 9 bases from J, with 16 bases in between. For the CDR3, the DNA is TGTGCCAGCAGCTTAGTGTCACTGACAGTGGCTGAGCAGTTCTTC. Amino acids: CASSLVSLTVAEQFF.

Points on this clonotype: The junction departs from germline at one end; a sequencing error may be responsible. This chain links TRBV5-1 with TRBJ2-5; D may be TRBD1 or TRBD2 (5 bases each). Looked up from germline, CDR1 is SGHRS and CDR2 is YFSETQ. CDR3 length equals 15 residues. CDR3 residues: CASSPGPNTYETRYF. CDR3 bases: TGCGCCAGCAGCCCGGGACCCAACACTTACGAGACCCGGTACTTC.

A word on this clonotype: The junction differs from germline at one of its ends, possibly a read error. CDR3 region: CASSLGPGNTAAFF. CDR3 sequence (DNA): TGTGCCAGCAGCTTAGGACCGGGGAACACTGCAGCTTTCTTT. The gene calls are TRBV11-1 and TRBJ1-1; no clear D. The CDR3 runs to 14 residues. CDR1 SGHAT and CDR2 FQDESV come from the germline V gene (reference sequence).